This TCR beta chain was recorded in a study of blood T cell repertoires in COVID-19. Study summary: Italy, Spain and the United States were the sources of the convalescent and acute COVID-19 samples. The cDNA or gDNA used as material had been derived from T cells, B-cell-depleted T cells, or PBMCs.

In the source study's methods: Nucleated cell counts were estimated from reference gene primer amplification. Generated by immunoSEQ multiplex PCR, the TCRdb table keeps only in-frame clones and is missing some. The V and J calls and clone size come from that table; D and trimming were worked out from the DNA. The sample yields roughly 230,000 clones, around 80% seen once. The specimen sequenced was peripheral blood. This TCR derives from a man aged 40-55 years with active or convalescent COVID-19.

In DNA form, the CDR3 reads TGCGCCAGCAGCTGGGGCGGGACAGGGGACTACGAGCAGTACTTC. It translates to CASSWGGTGDYEQYF. The chain combines TRBV5-1 with TRBJ2-7; TRBD1 matches 10 bases. Germline V gene lookup returns CDR1 SGHRS and CDR2 YFSETQ. J gave up 3 bases and V 3 bases, and 6 bases lay outside the gene matches. The CDR3 contains 15 residues.